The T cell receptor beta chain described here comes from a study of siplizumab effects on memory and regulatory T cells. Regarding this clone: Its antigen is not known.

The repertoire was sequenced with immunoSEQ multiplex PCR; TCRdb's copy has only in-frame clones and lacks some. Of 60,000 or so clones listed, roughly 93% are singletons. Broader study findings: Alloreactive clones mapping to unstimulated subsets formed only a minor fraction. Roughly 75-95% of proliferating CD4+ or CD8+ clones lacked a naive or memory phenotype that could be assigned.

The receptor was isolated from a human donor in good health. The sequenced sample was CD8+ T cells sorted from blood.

The CDR3 DNA is TGTGCCAGCAGCGCTCTAGCGGACACAGATACGCAGTATTTT. Protein sequence: CASSALADTDTQYF. The chain joins TRBV25-1 to TRBJ2-3; TRBD2 aligns across 7 bases. The germline V gene has CDR1 MGHDK and CDR2 SYGVNS. Trimming removed 6 bases from V and 2 bases from J; junction bases left unmatched: 5. This CDR3 has 14 amino acids.